The rows below give T cell receptor beta chains drawn from one sample of a study of blood T cell repertoires in COVID-19. Profiling relied on immunoSEQ multiplex PCR, and the TCRdb table lists in-frame clones only, not all of them. The table has 300,000 or so clones, approximately 86% seen once; the top ten hold over 1%. Sequenced input: peripheral blood. All receptors come from a man between 65 and 85 years old with acute or convalescent COVID-19. CDR3s include the opening cysteine and the closing phenylalanine or tryptophan. D genes are given only for firm matches. Some rows mark clone size as missing; the rest say once, few, many or name a class of expanded clone.

V gene: TRBV18; J gene: TRBJ1-4; D gene: .; clone size: few; CDR3 DNA: TGTGCCAGCTCACCACGGGCGACAAGAGATAATGAAAAACTGTTTTTT; CDR3 protein: CASSPRATRDNEKLFF
V gene: TRBV5-4; J gene: TRBJ1-6; D gene: .; clone size: .; CDR3 DNA: TGTGCCAGCAGCTTGGAATCGGGACAATCGACACCCCTCCACTTT; CDR3 protein: CASSLESGQSTPLHF
V gene: TRBV28; J gene: TRBJ1-3; D gene: .; clone size: .; CDR3 DNA: TGTGCCAGCAGCCCGGCAGGGTTGGGAAACACCATATATTTT; CDR3 protein: CASSPAGLGNTIYF
V gene: TRBV9; J gene: TRBJ2-3; D gene: .; clone size: .; CDR3 DNA: TGTGCCAGCAGCATCTTCACGGGGGATACGCAGTATTTT; CDR3 protein: CASSIFTGDTQYF
V gene: TRBV9; J gene: TRBJ1-4; D gene: TRBD1; clone size: few; CDR3 DNA: TGTGCCAGCAGCGAAGGACAGGGATACGGCGAAAAACTGTTTTTT; CDR3 protein: CASSEGQGYGEKLFF
V gene: TRBV19; J gene: TRBJ2-6; D gene: .; clone size: .; CDR3 DNA: TGTGCCAGTAGTATATCAGAGGGATTCAGCTCTGGGGCCAACGTCCTGACTTTC; CDR3 protein: CASSISEGFSSGANVLTF
V gene: TRBV6-5; J gene: TRBJ2-2; D gene: .; clone size: .; CDR3 DNA: TGTGCCAGCGAGGCACCCACTTGGTCCACCGGGGAGCTGTTTTTT; CDR3 protein: CASEAPTWSTGELFF
V gene: TRBV4-1; J gene: TRBJ2-1; D gene: TRBD2; clone size: .; CDR3 DNA: TGCGCCAGCAGCCCGCGTCGATTGCGGCGGGAGGGCTCCAATGAGCAGTTCTTC; CDR3 protein: CASSPRRLRREGSNEQFF
V gene: TRBV4-1; J gene: TRBJ2-7; D gene: TRBD2; clone size: few; CDR3 DNA: TGCGCCAGCAGCCAAGAGTCTAGCGGAGCTGGGTACGAGCAGTACTTC; CDR3 protein: CASSQESSGAGYEQYF
V gene: TRBV27; J gene: TRBJ1-5; D gene: .; clone size: once; CDR3 DNA: TGTGCCAGCAGCCCACTGGGGGGTTGGGATCAGCCCCAGCATTTT; CDR3 protein: CASSPLGGWDQPQHF
V gene: TRBV3-1/TRBV3-2; J gene: TRBJ2-2; D gene: TRBD2; clone size: .; CDR3 DNA: TGTGCCAGCAGCCAAGAGGGCGGGGGGCCAACCGGGGAGCTGTTTTTT; CDR3 protein: CASSQEGGGPTGELFF
V gene: TRBV5-4; J gene: TRBJ2-7; D gene: .; clone size: .; CDR3 DNA: TGTGCCAGCAGTAAATCAGTAGCCGGGACAACCTACGAGCAGTACTTC; CDR3 protein: CASSKSVAGTTYEQYF
V gene: TRBV28; J gene: TRBJ2-5; D gene: .; clone size: .; CDR3 DNA: TGTGCCAGCAGTTTAGGCAGCCAAGAGACCCAGTACTTC; CDR3 protein: CASSLGSQETQYF
V gene: TRBV11-2; J gene: TRBJ2-3; D gene: TRBD1; clone size: .; CDR3 DNA: TGTGCCAGCACCCGGACAGGACAAAACACAGATACGCAGTATTTT; CDR3 protein: CASTRTGQNTDTQYF